The T cell receptor beta chain described here comes from a study of blood T cell repertoires in COVID-19. Study summary: Samples taken during acute and convalescent COVID-19 were collected in the United States, Italy and Spain. Nucleic acid was either cDNA or gDNA, and it came from T cells, B-cell-depleted T cells, or PBMCs.

V lost 4 bases and J 2 bases, leaving 12 bases between the germline ends. Germline CDR1 reads MGHRA; CDR2 reads YSYEKL. This CDR3 has 16 residues. Original methodology: Using reference gene primer amplification, nucleated cell counts were estimated. Sequencing was performed with immunoSEQ multiplex PCR; in TCRdb, only in-frame clones are kept and a portion is missing. The V and J calls and clone size are taken from that table; D and trimming were inferred from the DNA. The sample carries fewer than 200,000 clones, around 88% recorded once. The sequencing input was peripheral blood. This chain connects TRBV4-1 to TRBJ2-6; no reliable D call. The sequence was obtained from a woman aged 70-85 years who had recovered from COVID-19. CDR3 sequence: CASSPRYPPGANVLTF. The CDR3 DNA reads as TGCGCCAGCAGCCCCCGGTATCCCCCTGGGGCCAACGTCCTGACTTTC.